The 29 T cell receptor beta chains reported below all come from one sample, sequenced in a study of T cell responses to AZD1222 COVID-19 vaccine. Data came from immunoSEQ multiplex PCR; TCRdb stores just in-frame clones and leaves some out. This sample has more than 85,000 clones, with about four fifths found just once. The sequenced sample was peripheral blood, obtained on day 0 of AZD1222 vaccination. All receptors derive from an adult in good health.

CDR3 region: CASSGTSGATGELFF. The CDR3 DNA sequence: TGCGCCAGCAGTGGGACTAGCGGGGCCACCGGGGAGCTGTTTTTT. The J gene is TRBJ2-2, the V gene TRBV5-1; 13 bases agree with TRBD2. CDR1 SGHRS and CDR2 YFSETQ come from the germline V gene. V gave up 5 bases and J gave up 4 bases; unmatched junction bases: 2. The CDR3 consists of 15 residues.

This clone was recorded a few times. The V call is TRBV5-6, the J call TRBJ1-1; 8 bases are a match to TRBD1. The CDR3 has 14 amino acids. CDR1 is SGHDT and CDR2 is YYEEEE in the germline V gene. With 4 bases clipped from V and 4 bases from J, the junction kept 6 bases outside the gene matches. The CDR3 reads CASSPTGGSTEAFF. The CDR3 DNA is TGTGCCAGCAGCCCCACAGGGGGTAGCACTGAAGCTTTCTTT. The variable domain in full, completed from reference TRBV5-6 and TRBJ1-1, reads DAGVTQSPTHLIKTRGQQVTLRCSPKSGHDTVSWYQQALGQGPQFIFQYYEEEERQRGNFPDRFSGHQFPNYSSELNVNALLLGDSALYLCASSPTGGSTEAFFGQGTRLTVV.

A few counts support this clone. The rearrangement uses TRBV4-3 and TRBJ2-3, with TRBD1 identical over 9 bases. Trimming cost V 4 bases and J 2 bases; bases outside gene matches: 4. The CDR3 length is 15 residues. The V gene's germline CDR1 is LGHNA and CDR2 YSLEER. The CDR3: CASSPGDRDTDTQYF. In nucleotides, the CDR3 is TGCGCCAGCAGCCCCGGGGACAGGGACACAGATACGCAGTATTTT.

The chain combines TRBV19 with TRBJ1-1; 7 positions agree with TRBD1. The CDR3 totals 14 residues. Germline CDR1 and CDR2: LNHDA and SQIVND (reference sequence). The V and J ends lost 5 bases and 4 bases, in that order; junction bases with no gene match: 7. CDR3 sequence: CASSRQGSRTEAFF. For the CDR3, the DNA is TGTGCCAGTAGTCGACAGGGTAGCCGCACTGAAGCTTTCTTT.

The gene calls are TRBV15 and TRBJ1-2; 7 positions agree with TRBD1. J lost 5 bases, V lost 1 base, and 7 bases had no gene match. The length of the CDR3 is 15 residues. The V gene's germline CDR1 is LNHNV and CDR2 YYDKDF (reference sequence). CDR3 sequence reads: CATSRGTGAGYGYTF. The CDR3 bases are TGTGCCACCAGCAGAGGAACAGGGGCGGGGTATGGCTACACCTTC.

The chain combines TRBV6-5 with TRBJ1-1; 7 positions agree with TRBD1. The CDR3 totals 15 residues. Germline V CDR1 and CDR2: MNHEY, SVGAGI. With V trimmed by 7 bases and J by 1 base, 9 bases remained unmatched. CDR3 amino acids: CASTLLTGTNTEAFF. CDR3 sequence (DNA): TGTGCCAGCACCCTCTTGACAGGGACGAACACTGAAGCTTTCTTT.

The J gene is TRBJ2-5, the V gene TRBV5-4, with 7 nucleotides matching TRBD1. Germline loops: CDR1 SGHNT, CDR2 YYREEE (reference sequence). This CDR3 region has 14 residues. The ends lost 3 bases at V and 5 bases at J; junction bases unmatched: 7. The CDR3 region is CASSSQGSGETQYF. The CDR3 DNA is TGTGCCAGCAGCTCACAGGGGTCGGGGGAGACCCAGTACTTC.

The chain carries TRBV5-4 and TRBJ2-1; unclear D gene. The germline V gene has CDR1 SGHNT and CDR2 YYREEE (reference sequence). V was clipped by 4 bases and J by 4 bases, with 9 bases between them. CDR3 size: 13 residues. CDR3 in amino acids: CASSPTSYNEQFF. The DNA for the CDR3 is TGTGCCAGCAGCCCGACTTCTTACAATGAGCAGTTCTTC.

In this sample, this clone turned up a few times. The rearrangement uses TRBV29-1 and TRBJ1-6, with 9 bases matching TRBD1. The germline CDR1 and CDR2 sequences are SQVTM and ANQGSEA. V was clipped by 4 bases and J by 6 bases; unmatched bases: 1. This CDR3 region has 13 residues. Here the CDR3 reads CSVGDRVNSPLHF. CDR3 in DNA: TGCAGCGTTGGGGACAGGGTTAATTCACCCCTCCACTTT.

V gene TRBV10-3 combines with J gene TRBJ1-1, with 7 positions matching TRBD1. With 11 bases clipped from V and 0 bases from J, the junction kept 6 bases outside the gene matches. Per germline, CDR1 ENHRY and CDR2 SYGVKD. This CDR3 has 13 amino acids. The CDR3 bases are TGTGCCTCCAGGGGGGAAATGAACACTGAAGCTTTCTTT. Amino acid sequence: CASRGEMNTEAFF.

The chain uses TRBV11-2 and TRBJ2-5; 10 bases match TRBD2. CDR3 length equals 16 residues. V lost 4 bases and J lost 7; bases outside the gene matches: 12. Per germline, CDR1 SGHAT and CDR2 FQNNGV. The CDR3 region is CASSSGSSGGRGTQYF. CDR3 coding DNA: TGTGCCAGCAGCTCTGGGTCTAGCGGGGGTAGGGGGACCCAGTACTTC.

The count of this clone is one. The chain joins TRBV7-2 to TRBJ1-3; D call uncertain. Per the germline V gene, CDR1 is SGHTA and CDR2 is FQGNSA. V was cut by 5 bases and J by 8 bases, with 16 bases left in between. The CDR3 runs 14 residues. DNA of the CDR3: TGTGCCAGCAGCCCAACCAATAAGGGATACACCATATATTTT. Its protein product is CASSPTNKGYTIYF.

The chain combines TRBV7-2 with TRBJ2-1, with D perhaps matching TRBD2 (5 bases). Trimming cost V 3 bases and J 6 bases, with 21 bases left between them. This CDR3 contains 17 residues. Per germline, CDR1 SGHTA and CDR2 FQGNSA. CDR3 amino acids: CASSFPSGLPRGNEQFF. In nucleotides, the CDR3 is TGTGCCAGCAGCTTTCCCTCCGGACTTCCTCGGGGCAATGAGCAGTTCTTC.

The chain links TRBV5-5 to TRBJ2-3; 16 positions match TRBD2. The CDR3 spans 19 residues. The V segment lost 4 bases and the J segment 5 bases; nucleotides outside the gene matches: 13. CDR1 is SGHKS and CDR2 is YYEKEE in the germline V gene (reference sequence). The CDR3 region is CASSTVLGTSGGAGDTQYF. Written as DNA, the CDR3 is TGTGCCAGCAGCACAGTATTAGGGACTAGCGGGGGGGCGGGAGATACGCAGTATTTT.

The chain carries TRBV19 and TRBJ1-5, with a tentative D call TRBD1 (6 bases). Germline V gene sequence: CDR1 LNHDA, CDR2 SQIVND (reference sequence). V was shortened by 0 bases and J by 3 bases, with 15 bases between the two germline ends. CDR3 length: 17 amino acids. Here the CDR3 DNA reads TGTGCCAGTAGTATAGATTTGACAGGAGGTTTCAATCAGCCCCAGCATTTT. This codes for CASSIDLTGGFNQPQHF.

The CDR3 sequence: CASSVGTAGAGNTIYF. The CDR3 DNA reads TGTGCCAGCAGCGTAGGGACAGCGGGGGCTGGAAACACCATATATTTT. The chain uses TRBV9 and TRBJ1-3; a possible D gene is TRBD1 (6 bases). V lost 0 bases, J lost 2 bases, and 12 bases lay in between. Germline V gives CDR1 SGDLS, CDR2 YYNGEE. The CDR3 contains 16 residues.

V is TRBV7-2 and J is TRBJ2-5; 7 bases align to TRBD2. Trimming took 7 bases from V and 5 from J; bases not matched to a gene: 7. Germline CDR1 SGHTA, CDR2 FQGNSA. This CDR3 comprises 13 residues. The DNA of the CDR3 is TGTGCCAGCAACGTACTAGCGTTCGAGACCCAGTACTTC. Translating it yields CASNVLAFETQYF.

This clone was counted a single time. The V gene is TRBV28, the J gene TRBJ1-1; D possibly corresponds to TRBD1 (5 bases). V lost 6 bases, J lost 7 bases, and 15 bases lay in between. Germline V lookup: CDR1 MDHEN, CDR2 SYDVKM. This CDR3 comprises 13 residues. For the CDR3, the DNA is TGTGCCAGCAGCCGCACAGGTTTAATTGAAGCTTTCTTT. Amino acids: CASSRTGLIEAFF.

This chain uses TRBV2 with TRBJ1-2, with a weak D call TRBD1 (5 bases). CDR3 size: 14 residues. Germline CDR1 SNHLY, CDR2 FYNNEI. V lost 8 bases and J 2 bases, leaving 15 bases between the germline ends. CDR3 region: CASGADEGNYGYTF. CDR3 DNA: TGTGCCAGCGGGGCGGACGAGGGGAACTATGGCTACACCTTC.

The chain recombines TRBV5-5 with TRBJ2-7; 7 bases are a match to TRBD1. J gave up 2 bases and V 2 bases, and 7 bases lay outside the gene matches. Looked up from germline, CDR1 is SGHKS and CDR2 is YYEKEE (reference sequence). The CDR3 is 15 amino acids. CDR3 sequence: CASSLSTGRPYEQYF. CDR3 coding DNA: TGTGCCAGCAGCTTATCGACAGGGCGGCCCTACGAGCAGTACTTC. The whole variable domain, remainder taken from reference TRBV5-5 and TRBJ2-7, is DAGVTQSPTHLIKTRGQQVTLRCSPISGHKSVSWYQQVLGQGPQFIFQYYEKEERGRGNFPDRFSARQFPNYSSELNVNALLLGDSALYLCASSLSTGRPYEQYFGPGTRLTVT.

This clone has a single count. The chain joins TRBV30 to TRBJ1-3, with D possibly being TRBD1 (5 bases). The CDR3 is 11 amino acids. Per germline, CDR1 GTSNPN and CDR2 SVGIG (reference sequence). The CDR3 protein is CSPGPGNTIYF. In DNA, the CDR3 is TGTTCTCCGGGGCCAGGAAACACCATATATTTT.

As to this clone: This sample also contains other DNA sequences that code for the same CDR3. The chain combines TRBV6-2 or TRBV6-3 with TRBJ2-7; no clear D. This CDR3 region has 13 residues. V lost 1 base and J lost 4, with 8 bases in between. Germline V gene sequence: CDR1 MNHEY, CDR2 SVGEGT. The CDR3 is CASSYLGLYEQYF. CDR3 nucleotide sequence: TGTGCCAGCAGTTACTTAGGGCTGTACGAGCAGTACTTC.

The chain has TRBV4-1 and TRBJ2-7; D may be TRBD1 (6 bases). This CDR3 comprises 13 residues. The germline gives CDR1 MGHRA, CDR2 YSYEKL. Trimming cost V 6 bases and J 0 bases, with 9 bases left between them. Here the CDR3 DNA reads TGCGCCAGCAGTCTGGACAGCTCCTACGAGCAGTACTTC. Encoded protein: CASSLDSSYEQYF.

The rearrangement joins TRBV7-2 to TRBJ1-6; weak D call: TRBD1 (6 bases). Germline V gives CDR1 SGHTA, CDR2 FQGNSA. V lost 2 bases to trimming and J lost 8 bases, with 10 bases between them. This CDR3 has 14 residues. The CDR3, as DNA: TGTGCCAGCAGCTTACAGGGGCGGCATTCACCCCTCCACTTT. It is translated as CASSLQGRHSPLHF.

The count of this clone is one. The chain links TRBV9 to TRBJ2-3; no clear D. The V end lost 3 bases, the J end lost 3 bases, and 5 bases lay between the germline ends. Germline CDR1 SGDLS, CDR2 YYNGEE. This CDR3 comprises 12 residues. The CDR3 nucleotides read TGTGCCAGCAGCGCCGCTACAGATACGCAGTATTTT. Translating gives CASSAATDTQYF.

CDR3 nucleotide sequence: TGTGCCAGCAGCTTTTCAGTGAACACTGAAGCTTTCTTT. Its protein product is CASSFSVNTEAFF. The chain uses TRBV5-6 and TRBJ1-1; D is ambiguous. V gave up 2 bases and J gave up 0 bases, with 5 bases separating them. Germline V gene data show CDR1 as SGHDT and CDR2 as YYEEEE. The CDR3 is 13 residues long.

The V and J genes are TRBV5-1 and TRBJ1-1, with no clear D. The germline CDR1 and CDR2 sequences are SGHRS and YFSETQ. V shed 0 bases and J shed 1 base, with 10 bases lying between them. The CDR3 covers 15 residues. This chain's CDR3 is CASSLDGGQNTEAFF. CDR3 DNA sequence: TGCGCCAGCAGCTTGGATGGAGGGCAGAACACTGAAGCTTTCTTT.

The rearrangement joins TRBV18 to TRBJ1-6, with D possibly matching TRBD1 (5 bases). The V gene lost 4 bases and the J gene lost 13 bases, with 14 bases spanning the gap. CDR1 and CDR2 (germline): KGHSH, LQKENI. This CDR3 has 13 residues. CDR3 loop: CASSRDSRSPLHF. Here the CDR3 DNA reads TGTGCCAGCTCACGAGACAGCCGGTCGCCCCTCCACTTT.

The rearrangement uses TRBV7-2 and TRBJ1-1; D is possibly TRBD1 (5 bases). In germline, CDR1 is SGHTA, CDR2 FQGNSA. CDR3 length equals 14 residues. The V end lost 7 bases, the J end lost 6 bases, and 18 bases lay between the germline ends. In DNA form, the CDR3 reads TGTGCCAGCACCACCCGAAAAGCGGGGGCTGAAGCTTTCTTT. Residues: CASTTRKAGAEAFF.